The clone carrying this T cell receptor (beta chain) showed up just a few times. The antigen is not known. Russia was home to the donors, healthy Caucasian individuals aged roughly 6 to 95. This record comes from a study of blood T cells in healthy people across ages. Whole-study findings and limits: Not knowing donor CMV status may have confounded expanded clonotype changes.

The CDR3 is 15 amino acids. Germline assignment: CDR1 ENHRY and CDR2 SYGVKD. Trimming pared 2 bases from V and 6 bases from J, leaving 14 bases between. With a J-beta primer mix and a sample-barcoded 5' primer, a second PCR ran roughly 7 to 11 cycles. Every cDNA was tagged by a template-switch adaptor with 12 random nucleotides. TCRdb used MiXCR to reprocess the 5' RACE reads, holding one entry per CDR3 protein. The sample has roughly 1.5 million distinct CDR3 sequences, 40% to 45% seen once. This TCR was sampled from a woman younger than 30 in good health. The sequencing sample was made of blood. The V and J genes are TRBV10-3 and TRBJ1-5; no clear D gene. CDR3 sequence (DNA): TGTGCCATCAGTGAGGGCAGGTACGAGGGTCAGCCCCAGCATTTT. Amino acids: CAISEGRYEGQPQHF.